These 31 T cell receptor beta chains share one sample of origin, sequenced in a study of beta chain features in type 1 diabetes. Every bit of the isolated RNA underwent reverse transcription, so sequencing read expressed TCRB transcripts. Assay used: immunoSEQ multiplex PCR; TCRdb lists only in-frame clones, some missing. The sample holds roughly 500,000 clones, about 32% seen once. Sequenced input: naive CD4+ T cells from blood. The receptors come from a man in his late teens or twenties in good health.

This clone was observed a few times. The chain recombines TRBV5-1 with TRBJ2-5, with 7 bases fitting TRBD1. CDR3 length: 15 residues. J was trimmed by 1 base and V by 4 bases; bases with no gene match: 7. Germline CDR1 and CDR2: SGHRS and YFSETQ. The CDR3 nucleotides are TGCGCCAGCAGCCCACCGACAGGGTTCCAAGAGACCCAGTACTTC. Translated, it gives CASSPPTGFQETQYF.

This clone was counted only a few times. V is TRBV7-2 and J is TRBJ2-2; D not resolved. CDR1 and CDR2 from the germline V gene are SGHTA and FQGNSA. V shed 1 base and J shed 10 bases, with 10 bases lying between them. The CDR3 runs to 13 residues. CDR3 region: CASSLDTPKELFF. DNA of the CDR3: TGTGCCAGCAGCTTAGATACGCCCAAGGAGCTGTTTTTT.

This clone has only a few counts. The chain uses TRBV29-1 and TRBJ2-5; TRBD2 might be the D (5 bases). From germline, CDR1 is SQVTM and CDR2 ANQGSEA. Trimming took off 4 bases at V and 0 bases at J, with 12 bases between the two ends. The CDR3 spans 14 residues. This CDR3 is CSVGGSADQETQYF. Written as DNA, the CDR3 is TGCAGCGTTGGAGGGTCGGCAGACCAAGAGACCCAGTACTTC.

The chain joins TRBV9 to TRBJ2-1; maybe TRBD2 (5 bases). The germline V and J ends were trimmed by 8 bases and 12 bases, with 6 bases remaining between them. This CDR3 region has 8 residues. The germline V gene has CDR1 SGDLS and CDR2 YYNGEE. CDR3 bases: TGTGCCAGGGGGAGGCAGTTCTTC. It yields the protein CARGRQFF.

The rearrangement joins TRBV7-2 to TRBJ2-7, with 8 bases lining up with TRBD1. Germline assignment: CDR1 SGHTA and CDR2 FQGNSA. The CDR3 runs 15 residues. V was clipped by 5 bases and J by 0 bases; unmatched bases: 6. CDR3 DNA sequence: TGTGCCAGCAGCGCCACCGGGACAGGCTCCTACGAGCAGTACTTC. Translated, it gives CASSATGTGSYEQYF.

This clone has a handful of counts. The V call is TRBV10-3, the J call TRBJ2-7, with TRBD1 identical over 10 bases. The CDR3 sequence is 15 residues long. Per the germline V gene, CDR1 is ENHRY and CDR2 is SYGVKD. The junction had 4 bases not matched to a gene; V was cut back by 0 bases and J by 5 bases. As DNA, the CDR3 is TGTGCCATCAGTGAGTCAATAGGGACAGGGGACGAGCAGTACTTC. Encoded protein: CAISESIGTGDEQYF.

This chain connects TRBV2 to TRBJ2-6; the D gene is possibly TRBD1 (6 bases). The ends were cut back, 4 bases at V and 1 base at J, with 8 bases in the middle. From germline, CDR1 is SNHLY and CDR2 FYNNEI. The CDR3 sequence is 15 residues long. The CDR3 loop reads CASSAGQSGANVLTF. DNA for the CDR3: TGTGCCAGCAGTGCCGGACAGTCTGGGGCCAACGTCCTGACTTTC.

This sequence joins TRBV6-5 and TRBJ2-5; no definite D call. Trimming took off 5 bases at V and 7 bases at J, with 8 bases between the two ends. CDR1 MNHEY and CDR2 SVGAGI come from the germline V gene. The CDR3 has 11 residues. The CDR3 region is CASSEERTQYF. In DNA, the CDR3 is TGTGCCAGCAGTGAAGAAAGGACCCAGTACTTC.

The chain is built from TRBV7-9 and TRBJ2-3; D not certain. Germline CDR1 reads SEHNR; CDR2 reads FQNEAQ (reference sequence). V gave up 5 bases and J gave up 2 bases, with 17 bases separating them. The CDR3 contains 16 residues. In DNA form, the CDR3 reads TGTGCCAGCAGCAGTCCCAGTCAAACCTCCACAGATACGCAGTATTTT. This translates into CASSSPSQTSTDTQYF.

This clone was picked up a small number of times. This chain uses TRBV6-5 with TRBJ1-5; D might be TRBD1 (5 bases). Germline assignment: CDR1 MNHEY and CDR2 SVGAGI. V was trimmed by 5 bases and J by 0 bases, leaving 11 bases between them. The CDR3 totals 15 residues. The DNA for the CDR3 is TGTGCCAGCAGTCCCGGGGGGATTAGCAATCAGCCCCAGCATTTT. Its protein product is CASSPGGISNQPQHF.

This clone was picked up a small number of times. The chain carries TRBV30 and TRBJ2-7, with TRBD1 matching 9 bases. The germline V gene encodes CDR1 GTSNPN and CDR2 SVGIG (reference sequence). V lost 5 bases, J lost 9 bases, and 14 bases stayed unmatched. This CDR3 is built from 14 residues. The CDR3 is CAWLRTGDRAGQYF. The CDR3 DNA reads TGTGCCTGGTTAAGGACAGGGGACAGGGCTGGGCAGTACTTC.

The V and J genes are TRBV9 and TRBJ2-5, with D maybe TRBD1 (6 bases). The V gene lost 4 bases and the J gene lost 5 bases, with 21 bases spanning the gap. CDR1 SGDLS and CDR2 YYNGEE come from the germline V gene. The length of the CDR3 is 16 residues. The CDR3 here is CASSPRRAGESETQYF. CDR3 bases: TGTGCCAGCAGCCCCCGCCGGGCAGGGGAATCGGAGACCCAGTACTTC. Using reference TRBV9 and TRBJ2-5 for the parts outside the CDR3, the full variable domain is DSGVTQTPKHLITATGQRVTLRCSPRSGDLSVYWYQQSLDQGLQFLIQYYNGEERAKGNILERFSAQQFPDLHSELNLSSLELGDSALYFCASSPRRAGESETQYFGPGTRLLVL.

This clone came up a few times. Other DNA sequences in this specimen translate into the identical CDR3. The rearrangement joins TRBV6-5 to TRBJ2-3; D not resolved. From germline, CDR1 is MNHEY and CDR2 SVGAGI. V lost 2 bases to trimming and J lost 1 base, with 4 bases between them. CDR3 length: 13 amino acids. Here the CDR3 reads CASSYPGTDTQYF. The CDR3 DNA follows: TGTGCCAGCAGTTACCCAGGCACAGATACGCAGTATTTT.

This clone was seen a few times. V gene TRBV20-1 combines with J gene TRBJ2-7; the D is unclear. The CDR3 is 10 residues long. Germline V gene lookup returns CDR1 DFQATT and CDR2 SNEGSKA (reference sequence). Trimming left V 7 bases short and J 5 bases short, with 9 bases between. This CDR3 reads CSGLGNEQYF. The CDR3 DNA is TGCAGTGGTTTGGGCAACGAGCAGTACTTC.

The chain joins TRBV14 to TRBJ2-5, with 15 bases identical to TRBD2. This CDR3 contains 17 residues. Germline loops: CDR1 SGHDN, CDR2 FVKESK. The V gene end was trimmed by 1 base and the J gene end by 2 bases; junction bases not matched to a gene: 2. The CDR3 sequence: CASSQGGLAGGQETQYF. Here the CDR3 DNA reads TGTGCCAGCAGCCAAGGGGGACTAGCGGGAGGACAAGAGACCCAGTACTTC.

CDR3 in amino acids: CASSRLAGANNEQFF. The CDR3, as DNA: TGTGCCAGCAGCCGACTAGCGGGAGCGAACAATGAGCAGTTCTTC. The V call is TRBV11-1, the J call TRBJ2-1; 12 bases fit TRBD2. Germline V gives CDR1 SGHAT, CDR2 FQDESV (reference sequence). The CDR3 has 15 residues. J was trimmed by 5 bases and V by 5 bases; bases with no gene match: 4.

V gene TRBV7-9 combines with J gene TRBJ2-1, with 13 bases aligning to TRBD2. Germline CDR1 reads SEHNR; CDR2 reads FQNEAQ (reference sequence). The V and J ends lost 0 bases and 10 bases, in that order; junction bases with no gene match: 0. This CDR3 spans 14 amino acids. The CDR3: CASSLALAGGEQFF. Here the CDR3 DNA reads TGTGCCAGCAGCTTAGCACTAGCGGGAGGGGAGCAGTTCTTC.

The chain links TRBV30 to TRBJ2-7; TRBD1 matches 10 bases. Germline trimming cut 5 bases from V and 3 bases from J; bases unmatched to any gene: 7. In germline, CDR1 is GTSNPN, CDR2 SVGIG (reference sequence). This CDR3 has 14 amino acids. Here the CDR3 DNA reads TGTGCCTGGTCCCGGGACAGGGGATACTACGAGCAGTACTTC. It is translated as CAWSRDRGYYEQYF.

This clone was detected only a few times. This sequence joins TRBV19 and TRBJ2-4, with 7 positions matching TRBD1. V shed 5 bases, J shed 6 bases, and the junction held 4 bases outside the gene matches. The germline V gene has CDR1 LNHDA and CDR2 SQIVND (reference sequence). The CDR3 consists of 13 residues. The CDR3: CASSQDRINIQYF. The CDR3 DNA follows: TGTGCCAGTAGTCAGGACAGGATAAACATTCAGTACTTC.

The rearrangement links TRBV30 to TRBJ1-5, with D hard to call. Trimming took 4 bases from V and 3 from J, leaving 13 bases between them. Germline CDR1 is GTSNPN and CDR2 is SVGIG (reference sequence). CDR3 length: 14 residues. CDR3 sequence reads: CAWNPDGLNQPQHF. Here the CDR3 DNA reads TGTGCCTGGAACCCTGACGGGCTCAATCAGCCCCAGCATTTT.

The chain employs TRBV29-1 and TRBJ2-4; D is possibly TRBD1 or TRBD2 (5 bases each). Trimming stripped 6 bases from V and 5 bases from J, with 14 bases between. Germline V CDR1 and CDR2: SQVTM, ANQGSEA. CDR3 length: 13 amino acids. The CDR3 region has the DNA TGCAGCGTAGGGGCGGGCGGCGAAAACATTCAGTACTTC. Residues: CSVGAGGENIQYF.

This clone was recorded a few times. V is TRBV29-1 and J is TRBJ1-4; D possibly corresponds to TRBD1 (5 bases). Per the germline V gene, CDR1 is SQVTM and CDR2 is ANQGSEA. The CDR3 contains 14 residues. V was clipped by 6 bases and J by 6 bases, with 17 bases between them. The CDR3 region has the DNA TGCAGCGTCAAAAACACCGGGGGGGATGAAAAACTGTTTTTT. Its protein is CSVKNTGGDEKLFF.

The V call is TRBV25-1, the J call TRBJ2-3; 9 nucleotides match TRBD1. This CDR3 is built from 17 residues. Germline V gene sequence: CDR1 MGHDK, CDR2 SYGVNS. J was trimmed by 3 bases and V by 0 bases; bases with no gene match: 7. CDR3 nucleotides: TGTGCCAGCAGTGAATATAGTTCAGGACAGGGGACAGATACGCAGTATTTT. The encoded protein is CASSEYSSGQGTDTQYF. Supplemented by reference TRBV25-1 and TRBJ2-3, the full variable domain reads EADIYQTPRYLVIGTGKKITLECSQTMGHDKMYWYQQDPGMELHLIHYSYGVNSTEKGDLSSESTVSRIRTEHFPLTLESARPSHTSQYLCASSEYSSGQGTDTQYFGPGTRLTVL.

The gene calls are TRBV14 and TRBJ1-4; a possible D gene is TRBD1 (6 bases). The CDR3 is 14 residues long. Between the trimmed V and J ends, which lost 1 base and 7 bases, there was a span of 10 bases. Germline assignment: CDR1 SGHDN and CDR2 FVKESK. CDR3 region: CASSQAGGGEKLFF. CDR3 coding DNA: TGTGCCAGCAGCCAAGCCGGGGGCGGTGAAAAACTGTTTTTT.

Only a few counts were recorded for this clone. This same CDR3 is encoded by further DNA sequences in the sample. J is TRBJ1-1 and V is TRBV29-1; 10 nucleotides match TRBD1. Trimming at V came to 5 bases and at J to 4 bases, leaving 1 base not matched to a gene. Germline values: CDR1 SQVTM, CDR2 ANQGSEA. The CDR3 has 12 residues. CDR3 bases: TGCAGCGTTAGGACAGGGGGCACTGAAGCTTTCTTT. Amino acids: CSVRTGGTEAFF.

This clone was counted only a few times. The rearrangement links TRBV9 to TRBJ2-5, with D possibly matching TRBD2 (6 bases). The germline gives CDR1 SGDLS, CDR2 YYNGEE. V dropped 0 bases and J dropped 4 bases, with 13 bases sitting between them. This CDR3 contains 15 residues. CDR3 amino acids: CASSVAGGDTETQYF. CDR3 coding DNA: TGTGCCAGCAGCGTAGCCGGAGGGGATACAGAGACCCAGTACTTC.

The rearrangement links TRBV5-4 to TRBJ2-3; 14 bases line up with TRBD2. Germline V lookup: CDR1 SGHNT, CDR2 YYREEE (reference sequence). This CDR3 has 16 residues. With 4 bases clipped from V and 6 bases from J, the junction kept 7 bases outside the gene matches. CDR3 sequence (DNA): TGTGCCAGCAGCGACCCGGGACTAGCGGGAGAGGATACGCAGTATTTT. Translated: CASSDPGLAGEDTQYF.

The chain uses TRBV6-5 and TRBJ1-5; a weak D match, TRBD1 (6 bases). With 4 bases removed from V and 4 bases from J, the gap between germline ends came to 17 bases. The V gene's germline CDR1 is MNHEY and CDR2 SVGAGI. This CDR3 has 16 residues. DNA of the CDR3: TGTGCCAGCAGTTCACAGGGTGGTCTTGGGAATCAGCCCCAGCATTTT. It translates to CASSSQGGLGNQPQHF.

V usage is TRBV7-2 and J usage is TRBJ2-2; tentative D call: TRBD2 (5 bases). Germline V gene sequence: CDR1 SGHTA, CDR2 FQGNSA. This CDR3 spans 14 amino acids. The V end lost 6 bases, the J end lost 8 bases, and 16 bases lay between the germline ends. Written as DNA, the CDR3 is TGTGCCAGCAGTGTGGTTAGCGCCCAGGGGGAGCTGTTTTTT. It yields the protein CASSVVSAQGELFF. The variable domain in full, with the rest retrieved from reference TRBV7-2 and TRBJ2-2, is GAGVSQSPSNKVTEKGKDVELRCDPISGHTALYWYRQSLGQGLEFLIYFQGNSAPDKSGLPSDRFSAERTGGSVSTLTIQRTQQEDSAVYLCASSVVSAQGELFFGEGSRLTVL.

About this clone: Other DNA sequences in the sample encode the same CDR3. This chain joins TRBV20-1 and TRBJ2-5; D gene uncertain. The CDR3 sequence is 11 residues long. V lost 2 bases to trimming and J lost 4 bases, with 5 bases between them. Germline-derived CDR1 and CDR2 are DFQATT and SNEGSKA (reference sequence). CDR3 loop: CSARIGETQYF. The CDR3, as DNA: TGCAGTGCTAGAATAGGAGAGACCCAGTACTTC.

The V gene is TRBV11-2, the J gene TRBJ1-4; 7 bases align to TRBD1. Germline CDR1 and CDR2: SGHAT and FQNNGV. The CDR3 runs to 16 residues. The V gene end was trimmed by 4 bases and the J gene end by 7 bases; junction bases not matched to a gene: 12. This chain's CDR3 is CASSSKYRGSGEKLFF. As DNA, the CDR3 is TGTGCCAGCAGCTCGAAATACAGGGGATCGGGTGAAAAACTGTTTTTT.